These 18 T cell receptor beta chains originate from one sample sequenced in a study of T cell responses to AZD1222 COVID-19 vaccine. The assay was immunoSEQ multiplex PCR, and TCRdb's table has in-frame clones only and misses some. The table lists under 110,000 clones, roughly 84% of them singletons. This sample comprised peripheral blood, obtained on day 0 of AZD1222 vaccination. The receptors shown here come from an adult in good health.

This sequence joins TRBV7-8 and TRBJ2-1; tentatively, D is TRBD1 or TRBD2 (5 bases each). V was trimmed by 3 bases and J by 0 bases, leaving 12 bases between them. Germline V gene lookup returns CDR1 SGHVS and CDR2 FQNEAQ. This CDR3 comprises 16 residues. CDR3 sequence (DNA): TGTGCCAGCAGCTTTTTTTGGGGGATCTCCTACAATGAGCAGTTCTTC. This encodes CASSFFWGISYNEQFF. Filled out from reference TRBV7-8 and TRBJ2-1, the complete variable domain reads GAGVSQSPRYKVAKRGQDVALRCDPISGHVSLFWYQQALGQGPEFLTYFQNEAQLDKSGLPSDRFFAERPEGSVSTLKIQRTQQEDSAVYLCASSFFWGISYNEQFFGPGTRLTVL.

V is TRBV10-1 and J is TRBJ2-7, with D perhaps TRBD1 or TRBD2 (5 bases each). CDR3 length: 17 amino acids. Germline CDR1 reads WNHNN; CDR2 reads SYGVQD (reference sequence). Trimming cost V 0 bases and J 0 bases, with 15 bases left between them. DNA for the CDR3: TGCGCCAGCAGTGAGTCGAGGGCCAGGGTTGGCTCCTACGAGCAGTACTTC. As protein: CASSESRARVGSYEQYF.

The chain carries TRBV3-1 (or the pseudogene TRBV3-2) and TRBJ1-1; D is undetermined. The CDR3 is 13 residues long. Between the trimmed V and J ends, which lost 5 bases and 1 base, there was a span of 8 bases. CDR1 and CDR2 (germline): LGHDT, YNNKEL (reference sequence). This chain's CDR3 is CASSSTRNTEAFF. CDR3 nucleotides: TGTGCCAGCAGCTCTACACGGAACACTGAAGCTTTCTTT.

This clone has a single count. The rearrangement joins TRBV28 to TRBJ2-3; D not certain. Per germline, CDR1 MDHEN and CDR2 SYDVKM. There are 15 residues in the CDR3. Trimming removed 2 bases at V and 3 bases at J, with 12 bases between. DNA for the CDR3: TGTGCCAGCAGTTTACTCGTCGGTTTTACAGATACGCAGTATTTT. Protein: CASSLLVGFTDTQYF.

By frequency in the sample, this clone is medium-sized. The chain has TRBV5-4 and TRBJ1-1; a weak D match, TRBD1 (6 bases). CDR1 SGHNT and CDR2 YYREEE come from the germline V gene (reference sequence). This CDR3 spans 13 amino acids. V was trimmed by 7 bases and J by 0 bases, leaving 10 bases between them. The CDR3, as DNA: TGTGCCAGCTCGGACAGCGTGAACACTGAAGCTTTCTTT. This translates into CASSDSVNTEAFF.

The chain employs TRBV7-8 and TRBJ1-1, with D possibly TRBD1 on 5 matching bases. Trimming pared 4 bases from V and 1 base from J, leaving 10 bases between. The germline V gene encodes CDR1 SGHVS and CDR2 FQNEAQ. The CDR3 has 14 amino acids. CDR3 nucleotide sequence: TGTGCCAGCAGCTGGGGGGGTGGGAACACTGAAGCTTTCTTT. Its protein is CASSWGGGNTEAFF.

This clone was recorded a few times. The chain has TRBV27 and TRBJ2-1, with 8 bases identical to TRBD2. CDR1 is MNHEY, CDR2 SMNVEV, per germline (reference sequence). After removal of 7 bases from V and 7 bases from J, the junction contained 18 bases not matched to a gene. The CDR3 length is 17 residues. CDR3 residues: CASTPGRLASGINEQFF. In DNA form, the CDR3 reads TGTGCCAGCACCCCGGGGCGACTAGCGAGCGGGATTAATGAGCAGTTCTTC.

V gene TRBV11-2 combines with J gene TRBJ1-1; D is ambiguous. V dropped 3 bases and J dropped 0 bases, with 17 bases sitting between them. Per germline, CDR1 SGHAT and CDR2 FQNNGV. CDR3 size: 17 residues. CDR3 in amino acids: CASSLQPGMRMNTEAFF. In nucleotides, the CDR3 is TGTGCCAGCAGCTTGCAGCCAGGTATGAGGATGAACACTGAAGCTTTCTTT.

The chain uses TRBV18 and TRBJ1-1, with D possibly matching TRBD1 (6 bases). The germline gives CDR1 KGHSH, CDR2 LQKENI. The germline V and J ends were trimmed by 2 bases and 3 bases, with 10 bases remaining between them. This CDR3 is 14 amino acids long. Here the CDR3 reads CASSPGGTYTEAFF. CDR3 DNA sequence: TGTGCCAGCTCACCAGGGGGCACCTACACTGAAGCTTTCTTT.

The genes are TRBV29-1 and TRBJ1-1; the D gene is possibly TRBD1 (5 bases). Germline CDR1 and CDR2: SQVTM and ANQGSEA. The CDR3 totals 14 residues. V dropped 7 bases and J dropped 1 base, with 16 bases sitting between them. For the CDR3, the DNA is TGCAGCGACGGACAAGCTTTGGAGAACACTGAAGCTTTCTTT. Its protein is CSDGQALENTEAFF.

The chain uses TRBV7-9 and TRBJ2-7, with D maybe TRBD2 (6 bases). V was cut by 3 bases and J by 5 bases, with 8 bases left in between. The CDR3 length is 12 residues. CDR1 is SEHNR, CDR2 FQNEAQ, per germline (reference sequence). This chain's CDR3 is CASSFTSHEQYF. Here the CDR3 DNA reads TGTGCCAGCAGCTTTACTAGCCACGAGCAGTACTTC.

The chain couples TRBV5-5 to TRBJ2-3; D possibly corresponds to TRBD2 (8 bases). The germline V gene encodes CDR1 SGHKS and CDR2 YYEKEE (reference sequence). CDR3 length: 16 amino acids. With 4 bases removed from V and 6 bases from J, the gap between germline ends came to 21 bases. CDR3 sequence: CASSERGLAGGDTQYF. For the CDR3, the DNA is TGTGCCAGCAGCGAGAGGGGGCTAGCGGGTGGGGATACGCAGTATTTT.

The rearrangement joins TRBV10-1 to TRBJ2-1; a possible D gene is TRBD1 (6 bases). The CDR3 spans 14 residues. With 3 bases removed from V and 8 bases from J, the gap between germline ends came to 14 bases. CDR1 is WNHNN and CDR2 is SYGVQD in the germline V gene (reference sequence). DNA for the CDR3: TGCGCCAGCAGTGAAGGGGCAGGGGTCGATGAGCAGTTCTTC. It translates to CASSEGAGVDEQFF.

V and J are TRBV15 and TRBJ2-5, with 11 bases identical to TRBD2. CDR3 size: 15 residues. Germline assignment: CDR1 LNHNV and CDR2 YYDKDF (reference sequence). V shed 1 base and J 4 bases; nucleotides not matched to a gene: 2. The chain's CDR3 is CATSRVLAGGETQYF. The CDR3 bases are TGTGCCACCAGCAGAGTCCTAGCGGGAGGAGAGACCCAGTACTTC.

This sequence joins TRBV30 and TRBJ1-3, with TRBD1 identical over 9 bases. CDR3 size: 15 residues. V lost 2 bases and J lost 0; bases outside the gene matches: 2. Germline V gene sequence: CDR1 GTSNPN, CDR2 SVGIG (reference sequence). The DNA of the CDR3 is TGTGCCTGGAGTCTGGGACAGGGCTCTGGAAACACCATATATTTT. Translated, it gives CAWSLGQGSGNTIYF. Drawing the rest from reference TRBV30 and TRBJ1-3, the complete variable domain is SQTIHQWPATLVQPVGSPLSLECTVEGTSNPNLYWYRQAAGRGLQLLFYSVGIGQISSEVPQNLSASRPQDRQFILSSKKLLLSDSGFYLCAWSLGQGSGNTIYFGEGSWLTVV.

The chain couples TRBV2 to TRBJ1-4; D is perhaps TRBD1 (5 bases). This CDR3 contains 15 residues. CDR1 and CDR2 (germline): SNHLY, FYNNEI. Trimming removed 7 bases at V and 0 bases at J, with 12 bases between. The CDR3 coding sequence is TGTGCCAGCACCCGACAGCCCTCAACTAATGAAAAACTGTTTTTT. As protein: CASTRQPSTNEKLFF.

The gene calls are TRBV28 and TRBJ2-7; 11 bases fit TRBD2. This CDR3 contains 14 residues. The germline CDR1 and CDR2 sequences are MDHEN and SYDVKM. Trimming at V came to 10 bases and at J to 7 bases, leaving 12 bases not matched to a gene. Written as DNA, the CDR3 is TGTGCCACCGAGGGGGGACTAGCGGTAAGAGAGCAGTACTTC. It is translated as CATEGGLAVREQYF.

The rearrangement uses TRBV19 and TRBJ2-3; D unresolved. The length of the CDR3 is 13 residues. Looked up from germline, CDR1 is LNHDA and CDR2 is SQIVND (reference sequence). Trimming left V 10 bases short and J 2 bases short, with 13 bases between. The CDR3 loop is CATLDGNTDTQYF. The DNA of the CDR3 is TGTGCCACCCTGGACGGAAACACAGATACGCAGTATTTT.